The 9 T cell receptor beta chains reported below all come from one sample, sequenced in a study of blood T cell repertoires in COVID-19. The assay was immunoSEQ multiplex PCR, and TCRdb's table has in-frame clones only and misses some. This repertoire shows roughly 200,000 clones, 80% to 85% found once; its top ten account for 4% to 5.5%. Specimen: peripheral blood. Source of these receptors: a man aged 50-59 years with active or convalescent COVID-19.

This sequence joins TRBV19 and TRBJ1-3; D is possibly TRBD1 (5 bases). With 7 bases removed from V and 3 bases from J, the gap between germline ends came to 10 bases. Germline V gene data show CDR1 as LNHDA and CDR2 as SQIVND (reference sequence). The CDR3 extends over 13 amino acids. The CDR3 DNA reads as TGTGCCAGTACCGACGGGGGTGGAAACACCATATATTTT. As protein: CASTDGGGNTIYF.

This rearrangement joins TRBV2 to TRBJ2-7; a possible D gene is TRBD1 (5 bases). This CDR3 spans 15 amino acids. Germline-derived CDR1 and CDR2 are SNHLY and FYNNEI. The V gene lost 4 bases and the J gene lost 0 bases, with 13 bases spanning the gap. The CDR3 protein is CASSGRGPSSYEQYF. In DNA, the CDR3 is TGTGCCAGCAGTGGAAGGGGCCCGAGCTCCTACGAGCAGTACTTC. The full variable domain, completed using reference TRBV2 and TRBJ2-7, is EPEVTQTPSHQVTQMGQEVILRCVPISNHLYFYWYRQILGQKVEFLVSFYNNEISEKSEIFDDQFSVERPDGSNFTLKIRSTKLEDSAMYFCASSGRGPSSYEQYFGPGTRLTVT.

The CDR3 loop reads CASSHGRGTEAFF. In DNA, the CDR3 is TGCGCCAGCAGCCACGGGAGAGGCACTGAAGCTTTCTTT. The chain links TRBV4-1 to TRBJ1-1, with D unresolved. V dropped 3 bases and J dropped 4 bases, with 9 bases sitting between them. Germline loops: CDR1 MGHRA, CDR2 YSYEKL. The CDR3 is 13 residues long.

The chain links TRBV28 to TRBJ1-5, with 7 bases identical to TRBD1. Unmatched junction bases numbered 1, after V lost 5 bases and J lost 0 bases. The length of the CDR3 is 14 residues. Germline CDR1 MDHEN, CDR2 SYDVKM. Here the CDR3 DNA reads TGTGCCAGCAGTCGGGACAGTAGCAATCAGCCCCAGCATTTT. Translating it yields CASSRDSSNQPQHF.

CDR3 sequence (DNA): TGCAGTGCTAGTTCTAGCACTAGCGGCTTCTCCTACGAGCAGTACTTC. It encodes CSASSSTSGFSYEQYF. The V gene is TRBV20-1, the J gene TRBJ2-7; 8 bases map to TRBD2. Trimming cost V 3 bases and J 0 bases; bases outside gene matches: 10. This CDR3 region has 16 residues. Germline CDR1 and CDR2: DFQATT and SNEGSKA (reference sequence).

This clone was observed at least ten times. The rearrangement joins TRBV29-1 to TRBJ1-2, with no clear D. The CDR3 is 13 residues long. Between the trimmed V and J ends, which lost 4 bases and 0 bases, there was a span of 9 bases. Germline CDR1 is SQVTM and CDR2 is ANQGSEA. The CDR3 protein is CSVAFGANYGYTF. CDR3 coding DNA: TGCAGCGTTGCTTTTGGAGCTAACTATGGCTACACCTTC.

V is TRBV15 and J is TRBJ2-3; TRBD2 matches at 9 bases. The junction had 6 bases not matched to a gene; V was cut back by 0 bases and J by 2 bases. Germline CDR1 LNHNV, CDR2 YYDKDF (reference sequence). The CDR3 length is 17 residues. The CDR3 coding sequence is TGTGCCACCAGCAGAGAAGGTAGCGGGGGAATCACAGATACGCAGTATTTT. Amino acid sequence: CATSREGSGGITDTQYF.

The CDR3 DNA follows: TGTGCCAGTAGTATCACGGGGGACAATCAGCCCCAGCATTTT. Its protein product is CASSITGDNQPQHF. V usage is TRBV19 and J usage is TRBJ1-5, with D tentatively TRBD1 (5 bases). The CDR3 is 14 residues long. Germline CDR1 and CDR2: LNHDA and SQIVND (reference sequence). V lost 3 bases, J lost 3 bases, and 9 bases lay in between.

The CDR3 nucleotides read TGTGCCAGCAGCTTGGGGACAGGGGGCATGCTCTCAGGTTCACCCCTCCACTTT. Translation gives CASSLGTGGMLSGSPLHF. This sequence joins TRBV7-9 and TRBJ1-6, with 12 bases that match TRBD1. The CDR3 is made up of 18 amino acids. The V segment lost 3 bases and the J segment 9 bases; nucleotides outside the gene matches: 12. Germline CDR1 and CDR2: SEHNR and FQNEAQ (reference sequence).